A selection of T cell receptor beta chains follows, all from one sample in a study of blood T cells in healthy people across ages. A single record per CDR3 protein comes from TCRdb applying MiXCR to the 5' RACE reads. The sample consists of 790,000 or so distinct CDR3 sequences, more than 50% of them appearing once. The source material was blood. The receptors originated from a man aged 40-49 years in good health. CDR3s include the opening cysteine and the closing phenylalanine or tryptophan. D genes are given only for firm matches. Size is omitted from some rows. Given values are once, few, many or a class for expanded clones.

D gene,clone size,CDR3 length,V gene,J gene,CDR3 DNA,CDR3 protein
NA,NA,14,TRBV28,TRBJ1-4,TGTGCCAGCACCACGAGCATGGGTAATGAAAAACTGTTTTTT,CASTTSMGNEKLFF
NA,NA,13,TRBV7-6,TRBJ1-1,TGTGCCAGCAGCTTAGCGAGGGAACAGAAAGCTTTCTTT,CASSLAREQKAFF
TRBD2,few,15,TRBV2,TRBJ2-1,TGTGCCAGCAGCGCCCTAGCGGCAAGCTACAATGAGCAGTTCTTC,CASSALAASYNEQFF
NA,NA,14,TRBV7-2,TRBJ1-2,TGTGCCAGCACTTCCGGGGGGCCGCACTATGGCTACACCTTC,CASTSGGPHYGYTF
NA,NA,16,TRBV12-3/TRBV12-4,TRBJ2-1,TGTGCCAGCAGTTATTCAGGGGCAAGGAGATACAATGAGCAGTTCTTC,CASSYSGARRYNEQFF
TRBD2,NA,14,TRBV25-1,TRBJ2-1,TGTGCCAGCAGTGCTAGCGGGACCTACAATGAGCAGTTCTTC,CASSASGTYNEQFF
NA,NA,16,TRBV23-1,TRBJ2-1,TGCGCCAGCAGTCAACGGAGCGGTCAGGGTTTCAATGAGCAGTTCTTC,CASSQRSGQGFNEQFF
NA,few,14,TRBV9,TRBJ2-2,TGTGCCAGCAGTGTTCGAGGGAACACCGGGGAGCTGTTTTTT,CASSVRGNTGELFF
TRBD1,NA,15,TRBV12-5,TRBJ2-5,TGTGCTAGTGCCCTATCCCCGGGACAGCAAGAGACCCAGTACTTC,CASALSPGQQETQYF
TRBD1,NA,13,TRBV10-3,TRBJ2-1,TGTGCCATCAGTATCCAGGGGGAGCGGGAGCAGTTCTTC,CAISIQGEREQFF
NA,NA,13,TRBV19,TRBJ2-5,TGTGCCAGTAGTGCCGATAAAGACGGTGAGCAGTACTTC,CASSADKDGEQYF
NA,few,14,TRBV6-5,TRBJ2-1,TGTGCCAGCAGTTTAGGAGGGGCGGGAAGTGAGCAGTTCTTC,CASSLGGAGSEQFF
TRBD2,few,17,TRBV3-1,TRBJ2-1,TGTGCCAGCAGGAAGGGACTAGCGGGGGCCCACTACAATGAGCAGTTCTTC,CASRKGLAGAHYNEQFF
TRBD2,NA,13,TRBV28,TRBJ2-7,TGTGCCAGCAGTGTATATCGGGGGGACGAGCAGTACTTC,CASSVYRGDEQYF
NA,once,13,TRBV28,TRBJ2-7,TGTGCCAGCAGTCCCAGCCACTCCTACGAGCAGTACTTC,CASSPSHSYEQYF
NA,few,18,TRBV29-1,TRBJ2-3,TGCAGCGTTGAAATCCCTTCGGGTGGGACACCTTCCCTCTATACGCAGTATTTT,CSVEIPSGGTPSLYTQYF
NA,few,14,TRBV27,TRBJ2-1,TGTGCCAGTAGTTTCGAAGGGACTTACAATGAGCAGTTCTTC,CASSFEGTYNEQFF
TRBD2,few,16,TRBV27,TRBJ2-5,TGTGCCAGCAGTTTATCACTAGCGGGGGGGCCAGAGACCCAGTACTTC,CASSLSLAGGPETQYF
TRBD1,NA,15,TRBV9,TRBJ2-2,TGTGCCAGCAGTCCAACAGGGGTAGACACCGGGGAGCTGTTTTTT,CASSPTGVDTGELFF
NA,few,13,TRBV7-2,TRBJ2-5,TGTGCCAGCAGCGACAGCCCTCAAGAGACCCAGTACTTC,CASSDSPQETQYF
NA,few,14,TRBV27,TRBJ1-6,TGTGCCAGCAGTCCGGGGTTAAACAATTCACCCCTCCACTTT,CASSPGLNNSPLHF
NA,NA,18,TRBV11-1,TRBJ2-3,TGTGCCAGCAGCTTAGCGCAAAGGGTCATTTTTGTCGCAGATACGCAGTATTTT,CASSLAQRVIFVADTQYF
NA,NA,15,TRBV6-1,TRBJ2-3,TGTGCCAGCAGTGCGTTGGCTGGCACCACAGATACGCAGTATTTT,CASSALAGTTDTQYF
NA,few,14,TRBV27,TRBJ2-7,TGTGCCAGCAGTTTTCTGGGGGCCTACAATGAGCAGTACTTC,CASSFLGAYNEQYF
TRBD1,NA,14,TRBV20-1,TRBJ1-6,TGCAGTGCTAGATTGACAGGGGAACACTCACCCCTCCACTTT,CSARLTGEHSPLHF
NA,NA,12,TRBV7-9,TRBJ2-3,TGTGCCAGCAGCCACCGCCAGGATACGCAGTATTTT,CASSHRQDTQYF
NA,once,15,TRBV4-2,TRBJ2-5,TGTGCCAGCAGCCAAGATACAGGGGAGGGCGAGACCCAGTACTTC,CASSQDTGEGETQYF
TRBD2,NA,16,TRBV6-6,TRBJ2-1,TGTGCCAGCAGTTCCCGAACTAGCGGTACCTACAATGAGCAGTTCTTC,CASSSRTSGTYNEQFF
NA,NA,16,TRBV9,TRBJ2-5,TGTGCCAGCAGCGTAGGAGTTGGCGGGGCTCAAGAGACCCAGTACTTC,CASSVGVGGAQETQYF
TRBD1,NA,15,TRBV4-2,TRBJ1-2,TGTGCCAGCAGTCGGGACAGGGGGGATTACTATGGCTACACCTTC,CASSRDRGDYYGYTF
NA,NA,17,TRBV7-2,TRBJ2-3,TGTGCCAGCAGCTTAGTTCTAGCCCTTACCAGCACAGATACGCAGTATTTT,CASSLVLALTSTDTQYF
NA,NA,17,TRBV3-1,TRBJ2-3,TGTGCCAGCAGCCAAGAAGTCGCTAGCGCGTTCACAGATACGCAGTATTTT,CASSQEVASAFTDTQYF
NA,NA,12,TRBV20-1,TRBJ1-1,TGCAGTGTTAGGGGGGCAAACACTGAAGCTTTCTTT,CSVRGANTEAFF
TRBD1,NA,15,TRBV13,TRBJ2-1,TGTGCCAGCAGCTCCCCGGGACAGGTAGACAATGAGCAGTTCTTC,CASSSPGQVDNEQFF
NA,NA,16,TRBV12-3/TRBV12-4,TRBJ2-3,TGTGCCAGCAGTTTATCATTCGGGGGCCCCCCAGATACGCAGTATTTT,CASSLSFGGPPDTQYF
NA,NA,10,TRBV29-1,TRBJ2-5,TGCAGCGCCCAGAAAGAGACCCAGTACTTC,CSAQKETQYF
TRBD1,NA,14,TRBV5-6,TRBJ1-4,TGTGCCAGCAGCACGGGACAGAGGAATGAAAAACTGTTTTTT,CASSTGQRNEKLFF
NA,NA,20,TRBV7-3,TRBJ2-6,TGTGCCAGCAGCTTAACCTCTGGGCGCGGGTGGGACTCTGGGGCCAACGTCCTGACTTTC,CASSLTSGRGWDSGANVLTF
NA,many,14,TRBV20-1,TRBJ2-7,TGCAGTGCTAGTGGGCACGGGAGCTCCTACGAGCAGTACTTC,CSASGHGSSYEQYF
NA,NA,11,TRBV18,TRBJ2-7,TGTGCCAGCCCCCCTACCTACGAGCAGTACTTC,CASPPTYEQYF
TRBD2,NA,16,TRBV20-1,TRBJ2-7,TGCAGTGCTAGTCTGGCTAGCGGGTCATTCTCCTACGAGCAGTACTTC,CSASLASGSFSYEQYF
TRBD2,NA,18,TRBV7-7,TRBJ2-5,TGTGCTAGCAGCTTAGGTGGGAGGACTAGTCAGATTCAAGAGACCCAGTACTTC,CASSLGGRTSQIQETQYF
NA,NA,14,TRBV10-3,TRBJ1-2,TGTGCCATCAGTGTGGGGCAGGACAACTATGGCTACACCTTC,CAISVGQDNYGYTF
TRBD2,NA,15,TRBV7-9,TRBJ2-7,TGTGCCAGCACGTCGGGGAGCGGGAGATCTTACGAGCAGTACTTC,CASTSGSGRSYEQYF
NA,NA,17,TRBV28,TRBJ2-1,TGTGCCAGCCGAGGACAGCCGGAGGACGGCTCCTACAATGAGCAGTTCTTC,CASRGQPEDGSYNEQFF